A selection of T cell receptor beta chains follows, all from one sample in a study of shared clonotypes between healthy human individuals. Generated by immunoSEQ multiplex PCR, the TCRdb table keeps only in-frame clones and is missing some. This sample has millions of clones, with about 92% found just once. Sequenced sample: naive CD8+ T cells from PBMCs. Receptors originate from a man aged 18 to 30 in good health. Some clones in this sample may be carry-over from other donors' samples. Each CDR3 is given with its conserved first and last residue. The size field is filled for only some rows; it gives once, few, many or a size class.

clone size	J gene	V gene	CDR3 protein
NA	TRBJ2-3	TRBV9	CASSVETSGADTQYF
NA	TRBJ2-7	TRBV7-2	CASSLELYEQYF
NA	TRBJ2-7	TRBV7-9	CASSHRTVGTSSYEQYF
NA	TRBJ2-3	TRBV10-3	CAISGLTYTDTQYF
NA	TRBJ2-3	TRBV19	CASSMSSSSTDTQYF
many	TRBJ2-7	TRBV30	CAWSVGRGSHEQYF
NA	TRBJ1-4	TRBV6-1	CASSGRRGSPREKLFF
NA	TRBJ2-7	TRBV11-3	CASSLDGWDTRAEQYF
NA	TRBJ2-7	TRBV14	CASSQDRAGYTYEQYF
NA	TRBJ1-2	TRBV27	CASSGTAPWDGYTF